This TCR beta chain was sequenced during a study of blood T cell repertoires in COVID-19. Study-level background: The analysed material was cDNA or gDNA that came from T cells, B-cell-depleted T cells, or PBMCs.

Germline lookup yields CDR1 SGHNT and CDR2 YYREEE (reference sequence). With 4 bases clipped from V and 5 bases from J, the junction kept 7 bases outside the gene matches. This CDR3 comprises 15 residues. The data were produced by immunoSEQ multiplex PCR, yet TCRdb's version contains in-frame clones alone and is incomplete. Here the sample spans about 270,000 clones, about 82% being singletons. Participants spanned ages about 18 to 100 years and resided in about 24 US areas. Participants reported their clinical history, and cohort assignment relied on those reports. V is TRBV5-4 and J is TRBJ2-2; TRBD2 agrees at 8 bases. This TCR came from a woman between 50 and 59 years old with acute COVID-19. The sample consisted of PBMCs or T cells enriched from blood (not recorded which). The CDR3: CASSRSGVRTGELFF. The CDR3 nucleotides are TGTGCCAGCAGCCGTAGCGGGGTTAGAACCGGGGAGCTGTTTTTT.